The T cell receptor (beta chain) described here comes from a study of blood T cell repertoires in COVID-19. Overall study: The United States, Italy and Spain supplied acute and convalescent COVID-19 samples. T cells, B-cell-depleted T cells, or PBMCs supplied cDNA or gDNA.

Per the authors' pipeline: Amplified reference gene primers provided the basis for estimating nucleated cell counts. Only in-frame clones appear in the TCRdb table, and some are missing; sequencing was by immunoSEQ multiplex PCR. The D gene and trimming were derived from the DNA, and the V and J assignments and clone size from that table. This table holds roughly 110,000 clones, about nine tenths found once. Germline-derived CDR1 and CDR2 are LGHNA and YSLEER. V lost 0 bases and J lost 1, with 6 bases in between. CDR3 length: 14 residues. This receptor was identified in a woman in her 50s with acute or convalescent COVID-19. The gene calls are TRBV4-3 and TRBJ1-1; D perhaps matches TRBD1 (5 bases). Sequences were obtained from peripheral blood. CDR3 loop: CASSQETANTEAFF. As DNA, the CDR3 is TGCGCCAGCAGCCAAGAGACAGCGAACACTGAAGCTTTCTTT.